This TCR beta chain was observed in a study of shared clonotypes between healthy human individuals. The naive CD8 subset, CD45RO-negative cells positively selected for CCR7, excluded terminally differentiated effector memory CD45RA+ cells. Method: immunoSEQ multiplex PCR; TCRdb's copy keeps in-frame clones and lacks some. The data show some 2 million clones, approximately 94% seen once. This TCR came from a man aged 18 to 30 in good health. Material for sequencing was naive CD8+ T cells sorted from blood.

As DNA, the CDR3 is TGTGCCAGCAGCCCTGGGGCCTCTACGGCTGAGCAGTTCTTC. Amino acid sequence: CASSPGASTAEQFF. V gene TRBV5-6 combines with J gene TRBJ2-1, with TRBD1 as a possible D gene (5 bases). Germline V gene lookup returns CDR1 SGHDT and CDR2 YYEEEE. V dropped 4 bases and J dropped 9 bases, with 17 bases sitting between them. The CDR3 has 14 residues.